The clone carrying this T cell receptor (beta chain) was picked up a small number of times. What it binds is not known. The data derive from a study of cytomegalovirus exposure and HLA in healthy donors. The CDR3 is 12 residues long. Germline CDR1 and CDR2: SGHTA and FQGNSA. V was trimmed by 2 bases and J by 4 bases, leaving 3 bases between them. The PCR made use of 60 Vbeta and 13 Jbeta primers. In the authors' workflow: In a later analysis, around 10 million of approximately 86 million unique beta chains occurred in at least two donors. Using immunoSEQ multiplex PCR, the repertoire was profiled, and TCRdb retains in-frame clones only, with some absent. That table furnishes V, J and clone size, whereas the DNA furnished D and trimming. The sample yields roughly 160,000 clones, nearly 80% seen once. Findings and caveats of the study: The study flagged about 150 TCR beta chains as cytomegalovirus-associated. Later on, a genetic analysis was performed. It linked a missense variant in DCLRE1C with V- and J-gene trimming of TCR beta.

The gene calls are TRBV7-2 and TRBJ1-3; D remains unclear. The sample was PBMCs. The receptor was derived from a man aged 45-65 years in good health and CMV-seropositive. Here the CDR3 DNA reads TGTGCCAGCAGCTTAATAGGAAACACCATATATTTT. Its protein product is CASSLIGNTIYF. The variable domain in full, with the rest retrieved from reference TRBV7-2 and TRBJ1-3, is GAGVSQSPSNKVTEKGKDVELRCDPISGHTALYWYRQSLGQGLEFLIYFQGNSAPDKSGLPSDRFSAERTGGSVSTLTIQRTQQEDSAVYLCASSLIGNTIYFGEGSWLTVV.